These 19 T cell receptor beta chains share one sample of origin, sequenced in a study of regulatory T cells in long-lasting Graves disease. This sample's time point: persistent/refractory GD, antithyroid drugs over 5 years with positive TRAb. Researchers made the TCR library from RNA that was extracted from PBMCs. HTBI primers from iRepertoire and Arm-PCR of CDR3 regions yielded the TCR beta libraries. Each CDR3 protein is one row after TCRdb ran MiXCR on the multiplex PCR reads. The data contain 300,000 or so distinct CDR3 sequences, about 19% of them singletons. The sample was peripheral blood mononuclear cells (PBMCs), taken when the disease was refractory, from a patient treated with antithyroid drugs. These receptors all stem from a female donor with Graves disease.

Ten or more counts support this clonotype. The V and J genes are TRBV6-1 and TRBJ1-2; the D is unclear. The germline CDR1 and CDR2 sequences are MNHNS and SASEGT. The ends were cut back, 7 bases at V and 7 bases at J, with 25 bases in the middle. CDR3 length: 16 amino acids. The CDR3 nucleotides read TGTGCCAGCAACGACGTAGCCGGGTCATCGACGCGTGGCTACACCTTC. Translating it yields CASNDVAGSSTRGYTF.

This clonotype appeared many times. The chain has TRBV6-5 and TRBJ1-2; 8 bases match TRBD1. The CDR3 contains 15 residues. Germline-derived CDR1 and CDR2 are MNHEY and SVGAGI. J was trimmed by 2 bases and V by 2 bases; bases with no gene match: 4. The CDR3 region has the DNA TGTGCCAGCAGTTACGAACGACAGGGGAACTATGGCTACACCTTC. It encodes CASSYERQGNYGYTF.

The V call is TRBV19, the J call TRBJ1-2; a possible D gene is TRBD1 (5 bases). Deletions cut 2 bases from V and 8 bases from J, with 15 bases between. The CDR3 runs 14 residues. Germline CDR1 LNHDA, CDR2 SQIVND (reference sequence). CDR3 bases: TGTGCCAGTAGTATAAGGGAGGGGACGCGAGGCTACACCTTC. Translating it yields CASSIREGTRGYTF.

This clonotype was counted many times. The J gene is TRBJ2-7, the V gene TRBV2; TRBD1 aligns across 7 bases. Per the germline V gene, CDR1 is SNHLY and CDR2 is FYNNEI. Trimming cost V 6 bases and J 9 bases; bases outside gene matches: 8. This CDR3 contains 12 residues. This CDR3 reads CASSLTGFGQYF. The CDR3 coding sequence is TGTGCCAGCAGCCTGACAGGGTTCGGGCAGTACTTC.

This clonotype showed up many times. The CDR3 loop is CSASPSTGLSYEQYF. The CDR3 coding sequence is TGCAGTGCTAGCCCATCCACAGGGCTTTCCTACGAGCAGTACTTC. The V call is TRBV20-1, the J call TRBJ2-7; weak D call: TRBD1 (6 bases). V gave up 3 bases and J gave up 1 base, with 16 bases separating them. The germline CDR1 and CDR2 sequences are DFQATT and SNEGSKA (reference sequence). This CDR3 contains 15 residues.

This clonotype was counted at least ten times. This chain connects TRBV7-2 to TRBJ1-2, with a weak D call TRBD1 (5 bases). The CDR3 spans 14 residues. The V gene lost 4 bases and the J gene lost 5 bases, with 14 bases spanning the gap. Germline lookup yields CDR1 SGHTA and CDR2 FQGNSA. Here the CDR3 reads CASSSPRRGYGYTF. DNA for the CDR3: TGTGCCAGCAGCTCTCCTAGACGGGGGTATGGCTACACCTTC.

The V call is TRBV19, the J call TRBJ2-2, with 14 nucleotides matching TRBD2. With V trimmed by 6 bases and J by 3 bases, 18 bases remained unmatched. There are 21 residues in the CDR3. The germline V gene encodes CDR1 LNHDA and CDR2 SQIVND (reference sequence). The CDR3 bases are TGTGCCAGTAGCTTGTCGGGGCCTCCGGGACTAGCGGGAGAGTACACCGGGGAGCTGTTTTTT. Protein sequence: CASSLSGPPGLAGEYTGELFF.

This clonotype came up many times. The chain joins TRBV7-2 to TRBJ1-4; a weak D match, TRBD1 (5 bases). V gave up 5 bases and J gave up 8 bases, with 9 bases separating them. This CDR3 is 12 amino acids long. Per the germline V gene, CDR1 is SGHTA and CDR2 is FQGNSA. Here the CDR3 DNA reads TGTGCCAGCAGCAGACAGTTCGAAAAACTGTTTTTT. It encodes CASSRQFEKLFF.

This clonotype was seen at least ten times. This chain connects TRBV28 to TRBJ1-1, with 7 bases aligning to TRBD1. V lost 6 bases and J lost 0; bases outside the gene matches: 13. Germline-derived CDR1 and CDR2 are MDHEN and SYDVKM. The CDR3 length is 17 residues. For the CDR3, the DNA is TGTGCCAGCAGGGAACAGGGGTTTGATGGGATGAACACTGAAGCTTTCTTT. This translates into CASREQGFDGMNTEAFF.

This clonotype was seen many times. The chain recombines TRBV28 with TRBJ2-6; D gene uncertain. V lost 1 base and J 0 bases, leaving 10 bases between the germline ends. CDR1 is MDHEN and CDR2 is SYDVKM in the germline V gene. CDR3 size: 17 residues. DNA of the CDR3: TGTGCCAGCAGTTTATTCGGCCGATACTCTGGGGCCAACGTCCTGACTTTC. It codes for CASSLFGRYSGANVLTF.

This clonotype was detected ten times or more. The limits of the CDR3 on the DNA are not certain, so only TCRdb's listed CDR3 is given. V gene TRBV30 combines with J gene TRBJ2-7; the tabulated D call, TRBD2, remains unverified against the DNA. The CDR3 has 12 amino acids, counting both end residues. Germline lookup yields CDR1 GTSNPN and CDR2 SVGIG (reference sequence). This CDR3 is CAWSVGAGAPHF.

This clonotype was counted only a few times. The CDR3 coding sequence is TGCAGCGTCCAATCCAACCTCGGCGGGGAGCTGTTTTTT. This sequence encodes CSVQSNLGGELFF. This chain uses TRBV29-1 with TRBJ2-2; D not resolved. The CDR3 is 13 amino acids. In germline, CDR1 is SQVTM, CDR2 ANQGSEA. Deletions cut 6 bases from V and 7 bases from J, with 15 bases between.

This clonotype was seen only a few times. The genes are TRBV5-4 and TRBJ2-5; no definite D call. V dropped 0 bases and J dropped 4 bases, with 7 bases sitting between them. The CDR3 contains 13 residues. The germline gives CDR1 SGHNT, CDR2 YYREEE (reference sequence). CDR3 protein: CASSLGVGETQYF. The CDR3 DNA sequence: TGTGCCAGCAGCTTGGGGGTGGGAGAGACCCAGTACTTC.

This clonotype was seen at least ten times. The CDR3 sequence: CASSYSSGWDEQYF. DNA of the CDR3: TGTGCCAGCAGTTACTCATCAGGGTGGGACGAGCAGTACTTC. This rearrangement joins TRBV6-5 to TRBJ2-7; tentatively, D is TRBD1 (5 bases). CDR1 and CDR2 (germline): MNHEY, SVGAGI. This CDR3 is built from 14 residues. V was cut by 0 bases and J by 5 bases, with 11 bases left in between.

This clonotype was detected a few times. This chain uses TRBV7-9 with TRBJ2-2, with 9 bases lining up with TRBD1. The germline V gene has CDR1 SEHNR and CDR2 FQNEAQ (reference sequence). The CDR3 runs to 17 residues. The V gene end was trimmed by 8 bases and the J gene end by 2 bases; junction bases not matched to a gene: 12. CDR3 amino acids: CASALTAGQGNTGELFF. The CDR3 DNA is TGTGCCAGCGCATTGACAGCGGGACAGGGAAACACCGGGGAGCTGTTTTTT.

This sequence joins TRBV6-2 or TRBV6-3 and TRBJ1-1; no clear D. This CDR3 spans 12 amino acids. Germline V gene sequence: CDR1 MNHEY, CDR2 SVGEGT. V gave up 2 bases and J gave up 8 bases, with 9 bases separating them. The CDR3 sequence: CASSYGRAEAFF. The CDR3 DNA reads as TGTGCCAGCAGTTACGGTCGGGCGGAAGCTTTCTTT.

This chain joins TRBV12-3 or TRBV12-4 and TRBJ2-7; tentatively, D is TRBD2 (5 bases). V lost 7 bases, J lost 7 bases, and 20 bases lay in between. This CDR3 spans 14 amino acids. DNA of the CDR3: TGTGCCAGCATTAACTCCCCGGGATTGGGGGAGCAGTACTTC. Its translation: CASINSPGLGEQYF.

This clonotype was seen a few times. The chain has TRBV4-1 and TRBJ1-2; weak D call: TRBD1 (6 bases). Germline V gene sequence: CDR1 MGHRA, CDR2 YSYEKL. The CDR3 extends over 15 amino acids. The ends were cut back, 4 bases at V and 0 bases at J, with 12 bases in the middle. CDR3 region: CASSPQGYANYGYTF. DNA for the CDR3: TGCGCCAGCAGCCCCCAGGGGTACGCTAACTATGGCTACACCTTC.

This rearrangement joins TRBV7-8 to TRBJ2-7; 7 bases are shared with TRBD1. Germline V lookup: CDR1 SGHVS, CDR2 FQNEAQ. V lost 1 base, J lost 2 bases, and 5 bases stayed unmatched. The CDR3 is 15 residues long. CDR3 amino acids: CASSLVRDSAYEQYF. The CDR3 region has the DNA TGTGCCAGCAGCTTAGTCCGGGACAGTGCCTACGAGCAGTACTTC.